What follows are 2 T cell receptor beta chains derived from one specimen sequenced in a study of a mutant IDH1 vaccine in newly diagnosed glioma. Described time point: week 47, end of study. It was 300 ug of mutant IDH1 20-mer peptide that made up each vaccine dose, given with topical imiquimod. Their cognate antigens are unknown. Some clones are missing from TCRdb's copy, which holds only in-frame ones; the method was immunoSEQ multiplex PCR. Of tens of thousands of clones in the sample, over 75% were seen once. The sample was PBMCs, taken from a glioma patient whose treatment included an IDH1 peptide vaccine. Every receptor here comes from a man aged 40-55 years with glioma.

The CDR3 region has the DNA TGTGCCAGCAGCTTAGTAGGCTATCATTCTTCCGAGCAGTACTTC. Amino acids: CASSLVGYHSSEQYF. The gene calls are TRBV7-2 and TRBJ2-7; D uncertain. CDR3 length: 15 amino acids. From germline, CDR1 is SGHTA and CDR2 FQGNSA. The ends were cut back, 1 base at V and 6 bases at J, with 16 bases in the middle.

The gene calls are TRBV28 and TRBJ1-2; tentatively, D is TRBD1 (6 bases). V was clipped by 8 bases and J by 8 bases, with 15 bases between them. Germline CDR1 reads MDHEN; CDR2 reads SYDVKM. The length of the CDR3 is 12 residues. This chain's CDR3 is CASETQGTGYTF. The CDR3 DNA sequence: TGTGCCAGCGAGACGCAGGGGACCGGCTACACCTTC.